This T cell receptor beta chain was identified in a study of blood T cell repertoires in COVID-19. This clone was recorded only once. The CDR3 sequence is 16 residues long. The V and J ends lost 1 base and 4 bases, in that order; junction bases with no gene match: 6. CDR1 is SGHAT, CDR2 FQNNGV, per germline. Sequencing used immunoSEQ multiplex PCR; TCRdb keeps in-frame clones, though not all of them. Of 55,000 to 80,000 clones in the sample, approximately 79% were seen once. The sample comprised peripheral blood. J is TRBJ2-1 and V is TRBV11-2; 8 bases line up with TRBD2. This TCR was recovered from a woman aged 80 or over with active or convalescent COVID-19. The CDR3 nucleotides are TGTGCCAGCAGCTTAGCCGGGACTAGAAGATACAATGAGCAGTTCTTC. It translates to CASSLAGTRRYNEQFF. The variable domain in full, with the rest retrieved from reference TRBV11-2 and TRBJ2-1, is EAGVAQSPRYKIIEKRQSVAFWCNPISGHATLYWYQQILGQGPKLLIQFQNNGVVDDSQLPKDRFSAERLKGVDSTLKIQPAKLEDSAVYLCASSLAGTRRYNEQFFGPGTRLTVL.